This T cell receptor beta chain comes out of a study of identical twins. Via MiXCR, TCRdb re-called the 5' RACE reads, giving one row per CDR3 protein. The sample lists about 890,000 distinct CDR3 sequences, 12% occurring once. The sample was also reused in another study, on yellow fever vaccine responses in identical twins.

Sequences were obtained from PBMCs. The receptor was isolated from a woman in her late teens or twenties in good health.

In DNA, the CDR3 is TGTGCCAGCAGCTTGCCCGGGACAGAACGAAATTCACCCCTCCACTTT. The encoded protein is CASSLPGTERNSPLHF. The J gene is TRBJ1-6, the V gene TRBV5-5; 7 bases are a match to TRBD1. The V and J ends lost 1 base and 7 bases, in that order; junction bases with no gene match: 8. Per germline, CDR1 SGHKS and CDR2 YYEKEE (reference sequence). There are 16 residues in the CDR3.